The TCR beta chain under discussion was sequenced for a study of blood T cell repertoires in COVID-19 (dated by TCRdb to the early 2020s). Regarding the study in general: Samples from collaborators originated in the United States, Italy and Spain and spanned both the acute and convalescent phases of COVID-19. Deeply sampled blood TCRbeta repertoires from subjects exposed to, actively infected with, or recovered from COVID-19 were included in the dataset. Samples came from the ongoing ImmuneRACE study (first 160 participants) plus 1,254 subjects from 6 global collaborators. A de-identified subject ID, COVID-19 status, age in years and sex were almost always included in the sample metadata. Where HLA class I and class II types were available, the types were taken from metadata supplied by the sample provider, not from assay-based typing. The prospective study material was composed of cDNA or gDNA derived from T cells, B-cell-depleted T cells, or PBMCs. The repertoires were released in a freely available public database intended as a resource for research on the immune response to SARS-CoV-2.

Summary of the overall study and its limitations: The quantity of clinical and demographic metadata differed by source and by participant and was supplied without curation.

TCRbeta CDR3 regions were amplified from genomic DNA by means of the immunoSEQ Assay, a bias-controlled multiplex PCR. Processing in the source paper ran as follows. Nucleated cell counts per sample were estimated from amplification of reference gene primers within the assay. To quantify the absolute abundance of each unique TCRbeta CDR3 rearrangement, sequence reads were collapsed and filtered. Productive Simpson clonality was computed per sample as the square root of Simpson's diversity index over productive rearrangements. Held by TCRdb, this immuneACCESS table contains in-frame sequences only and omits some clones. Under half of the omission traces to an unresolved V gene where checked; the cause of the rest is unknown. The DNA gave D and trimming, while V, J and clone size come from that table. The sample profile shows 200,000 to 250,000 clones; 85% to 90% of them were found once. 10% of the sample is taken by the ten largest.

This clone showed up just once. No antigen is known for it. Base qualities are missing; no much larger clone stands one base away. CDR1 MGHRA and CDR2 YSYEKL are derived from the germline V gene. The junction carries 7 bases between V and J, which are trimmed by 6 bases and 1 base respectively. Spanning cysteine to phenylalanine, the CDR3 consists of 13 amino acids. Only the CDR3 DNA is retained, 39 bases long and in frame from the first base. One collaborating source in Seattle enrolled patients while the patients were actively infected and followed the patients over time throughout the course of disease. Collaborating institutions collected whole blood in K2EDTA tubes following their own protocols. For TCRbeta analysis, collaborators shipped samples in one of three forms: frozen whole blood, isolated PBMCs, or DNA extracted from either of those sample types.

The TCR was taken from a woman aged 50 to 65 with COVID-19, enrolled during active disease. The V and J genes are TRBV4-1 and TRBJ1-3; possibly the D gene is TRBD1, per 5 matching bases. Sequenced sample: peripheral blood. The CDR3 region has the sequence CASRGESGNTIYF. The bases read TGCGCCAGCAGAGGGGAATCTGGAAACACCATATATTTT.